This TCR beta chain was captured by sequencing in a study of Graves' ophthalmopathy and Graves' hyperthyroidism. CDR1 is MNHEY and CDR2 is SVGEGT in the germline V gene. The CDR3 contains 13 residues. Absence of ophthalmopathy within 18 months of follow-up defined stable hyperthyroidism. None of the included patients had other autoimmune diseases, uncontrolled infections, pregnancy or lactation, as these led to exclusion. Establishment of the diagnosis relied upon clinical symptoms, serum thyroxine, TRAb, thyroid ultrasound and orbital computed tomography. Scientists amplified the TCR beta CDR3 regions from RNA transcripts. The first-round RT-PCR employed HTBI primers together with the Qiagen OneStep RT-PCR kit. A multiplex PCR was then performed as the second round. Each CDR3 protein is one row after TCRdb ran MiXCR on the multiplex PCR reads. The table records hundreds of thousands of distinct CDR3 sequences, 20% to 25% of them present only once.

A note on this clonotype: A much larger clone differs by one base, so this may be a read error.

Sample: peripheral blood. This TCR was sampled from a woman between 18 and 30 years old with stable Graves' hyperthyroidism. Some clones in this sample may be carry-over from other donors' samples. The gene calls are TRBV6-2 or TRBV6-3 and TRBJ2-7; perhaps TRBD1 as D (5 bases). CDR3 region: CASSWVQAYERYF. In DNA, the CDR3 is TGTGCCAGCAGTTGGGTACAGGCCTACGAGCGGTACTTC.